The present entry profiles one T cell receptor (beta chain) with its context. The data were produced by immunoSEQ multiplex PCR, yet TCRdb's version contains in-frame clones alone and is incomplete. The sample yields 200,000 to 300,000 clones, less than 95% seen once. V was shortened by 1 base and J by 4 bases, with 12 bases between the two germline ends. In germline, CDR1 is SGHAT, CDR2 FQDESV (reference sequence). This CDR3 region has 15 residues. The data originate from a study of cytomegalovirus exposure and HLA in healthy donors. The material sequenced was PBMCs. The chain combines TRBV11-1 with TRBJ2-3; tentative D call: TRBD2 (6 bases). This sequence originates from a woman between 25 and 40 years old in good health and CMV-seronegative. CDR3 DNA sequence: TGTGCCAGCAGCTTAGGTACGGGAGACGCAGATACGCAGTATTTT. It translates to CASSLGTGDADTQYF.